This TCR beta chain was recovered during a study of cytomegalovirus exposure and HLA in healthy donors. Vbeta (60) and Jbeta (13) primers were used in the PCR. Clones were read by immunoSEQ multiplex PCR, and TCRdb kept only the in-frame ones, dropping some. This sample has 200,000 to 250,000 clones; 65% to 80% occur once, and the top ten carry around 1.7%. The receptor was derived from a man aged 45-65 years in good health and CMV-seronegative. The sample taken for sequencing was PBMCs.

CDR3 nucleotide sequence: TGTGCCAGCAGTAGCCTCGGCCAGGGGGATCTCTATGGCTACACCTTC. Translation: CASSSLGQGDLYGYTF. The chain combines TRBV27 with TRBJ1-2, with TRBD1 identical over 7 bases. The CDR3 covers 16 residues. V gave up 5 bases and J gave up 4 bases; unmatched junction bases: 13. In germline, CDR1 is MNHEY, CDR2 SMNVEV (reference sequence).